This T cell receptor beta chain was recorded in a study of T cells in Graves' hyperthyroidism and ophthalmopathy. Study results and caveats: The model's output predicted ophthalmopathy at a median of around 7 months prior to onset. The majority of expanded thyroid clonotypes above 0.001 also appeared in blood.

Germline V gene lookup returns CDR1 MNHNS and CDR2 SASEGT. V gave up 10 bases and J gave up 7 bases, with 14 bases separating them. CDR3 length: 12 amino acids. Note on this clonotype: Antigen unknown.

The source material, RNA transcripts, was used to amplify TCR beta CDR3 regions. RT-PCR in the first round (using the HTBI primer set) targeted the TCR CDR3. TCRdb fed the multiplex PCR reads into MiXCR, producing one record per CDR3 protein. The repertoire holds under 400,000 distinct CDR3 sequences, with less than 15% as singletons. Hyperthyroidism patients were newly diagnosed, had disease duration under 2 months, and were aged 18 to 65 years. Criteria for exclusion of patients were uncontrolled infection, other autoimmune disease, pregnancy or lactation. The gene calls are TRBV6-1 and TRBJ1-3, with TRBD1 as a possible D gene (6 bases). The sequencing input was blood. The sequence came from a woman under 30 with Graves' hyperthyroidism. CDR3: CATTGSRNTIYF. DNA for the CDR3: TGTGCCACTACAGGGTCTCGCAACACCATATATTTT.